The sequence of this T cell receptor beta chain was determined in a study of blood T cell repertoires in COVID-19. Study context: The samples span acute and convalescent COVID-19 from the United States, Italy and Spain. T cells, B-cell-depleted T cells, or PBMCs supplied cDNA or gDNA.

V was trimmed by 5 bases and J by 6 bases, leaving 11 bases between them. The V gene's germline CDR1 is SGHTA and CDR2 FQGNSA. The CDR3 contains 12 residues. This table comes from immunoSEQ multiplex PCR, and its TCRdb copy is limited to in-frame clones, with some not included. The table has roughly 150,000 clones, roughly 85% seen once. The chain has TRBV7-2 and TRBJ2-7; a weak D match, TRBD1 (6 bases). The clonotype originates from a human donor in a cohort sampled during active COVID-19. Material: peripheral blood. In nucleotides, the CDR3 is TGTGCCAGCAGCCGAACAGGGTCCGAGCAGTACTTC. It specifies CASSRTGSEQYF.